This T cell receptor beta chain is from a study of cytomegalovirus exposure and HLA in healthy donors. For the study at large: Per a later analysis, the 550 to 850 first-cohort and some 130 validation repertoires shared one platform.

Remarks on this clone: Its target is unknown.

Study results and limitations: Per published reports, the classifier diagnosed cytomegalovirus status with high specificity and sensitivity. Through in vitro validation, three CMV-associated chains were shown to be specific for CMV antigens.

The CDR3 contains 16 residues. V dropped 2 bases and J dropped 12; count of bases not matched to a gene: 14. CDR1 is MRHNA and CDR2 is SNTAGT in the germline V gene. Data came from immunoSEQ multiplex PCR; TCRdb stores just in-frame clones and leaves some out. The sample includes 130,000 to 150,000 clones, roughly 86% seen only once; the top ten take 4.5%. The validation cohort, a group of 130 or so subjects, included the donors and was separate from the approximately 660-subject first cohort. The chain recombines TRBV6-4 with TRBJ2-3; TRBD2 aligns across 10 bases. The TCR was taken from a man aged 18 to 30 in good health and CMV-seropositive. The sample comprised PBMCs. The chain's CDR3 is CASSDRPLAGARNQYF. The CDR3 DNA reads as TGTGCCAGCAGTGACCGTCCCCTAGCGGGAGCACGTAATCAGTATTTT.